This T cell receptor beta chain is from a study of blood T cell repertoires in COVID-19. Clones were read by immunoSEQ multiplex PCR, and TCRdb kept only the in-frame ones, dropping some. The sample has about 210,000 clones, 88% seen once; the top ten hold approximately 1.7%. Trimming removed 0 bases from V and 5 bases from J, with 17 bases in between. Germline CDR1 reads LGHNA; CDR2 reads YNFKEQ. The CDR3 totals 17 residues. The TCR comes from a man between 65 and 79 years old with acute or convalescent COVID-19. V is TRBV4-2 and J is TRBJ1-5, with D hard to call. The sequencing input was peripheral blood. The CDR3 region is CASSQDLSEGGYQPQHF. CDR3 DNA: TGTGCCAGCAGCCAAGATTTGTCGGAGGGCGGGTATCAGCCCCAGCATTTT.